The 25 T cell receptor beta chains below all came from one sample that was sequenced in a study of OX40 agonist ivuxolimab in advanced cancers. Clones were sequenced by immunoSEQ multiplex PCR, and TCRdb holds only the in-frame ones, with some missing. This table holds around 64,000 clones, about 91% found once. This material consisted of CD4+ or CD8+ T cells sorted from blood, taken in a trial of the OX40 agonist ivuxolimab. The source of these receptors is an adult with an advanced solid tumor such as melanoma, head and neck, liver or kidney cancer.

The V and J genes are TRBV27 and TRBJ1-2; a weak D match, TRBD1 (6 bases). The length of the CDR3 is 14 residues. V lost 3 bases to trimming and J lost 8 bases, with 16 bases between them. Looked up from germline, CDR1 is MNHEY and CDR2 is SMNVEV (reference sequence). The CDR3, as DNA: TGTGCCAGCAGTTTCACAGGGAGGTCGGAAGGCTACACCTTC. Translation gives CASSFTGRSEGYTF.

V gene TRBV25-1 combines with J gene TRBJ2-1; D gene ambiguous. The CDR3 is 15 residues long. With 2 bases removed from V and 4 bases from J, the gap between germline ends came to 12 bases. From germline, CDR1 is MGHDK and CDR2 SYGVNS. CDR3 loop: CASSEGRLDYNEQFF. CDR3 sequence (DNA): TGTGCCAGCAGTGAAGGCAGGCTAGATTACAATGAGCAGTTCTTC.

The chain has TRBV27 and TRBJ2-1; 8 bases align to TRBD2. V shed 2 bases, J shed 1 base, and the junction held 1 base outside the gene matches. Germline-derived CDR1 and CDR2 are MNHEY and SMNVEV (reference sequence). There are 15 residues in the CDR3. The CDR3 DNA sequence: TGTGCCAGCAGTTTAGCGGGAGGATCCTACAATGAGCAGTTCTTC. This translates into CASSLAGGSYNEQFF.

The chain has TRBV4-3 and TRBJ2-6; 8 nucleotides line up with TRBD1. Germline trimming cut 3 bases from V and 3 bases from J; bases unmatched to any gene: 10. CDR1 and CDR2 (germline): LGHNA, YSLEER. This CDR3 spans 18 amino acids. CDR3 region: CASSHLVQGVSGANVLTF. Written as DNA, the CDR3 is TGCGCCAGCAGCCACCTGGTACAGGGGGTTAGTGGGGCCAACGTCCTGACTTTC.

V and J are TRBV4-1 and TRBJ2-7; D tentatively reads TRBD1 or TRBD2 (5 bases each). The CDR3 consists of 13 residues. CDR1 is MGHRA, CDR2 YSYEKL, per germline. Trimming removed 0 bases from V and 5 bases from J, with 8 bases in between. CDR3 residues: CASSQDEGNEQYF. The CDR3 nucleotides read TGCGCCAGCAGCCAAGATGAGGGGAACGAGCAGTACTTC.

The CDR3 loop is CASSLGLGNQPQHF. CDR3 sequence (DNA): TGTGCCAGCAGTTTAGGACTGGGCAATCAGCCCCAGCATTTT. The V and J genes are TRBV28 and TRBJ1-5; no clear D gene. The ends were cut back, 2 bases at V and 2 bases at J, with 7 bases in the middle. The CDR3 loop spans 14 amino acids. CDR1 is MDHEN, CDR2 SYDVKM, per germline.

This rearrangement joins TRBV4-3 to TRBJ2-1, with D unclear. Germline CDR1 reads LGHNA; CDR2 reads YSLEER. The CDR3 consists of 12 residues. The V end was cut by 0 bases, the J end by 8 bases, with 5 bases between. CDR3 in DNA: TGCGCCAGCAGCCAAGATGGGTATGAGCAGTTCTTC. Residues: CASSQDGYEQFF.

The CDR3 reads CASSASGGGSYNEQFF. Written as DNA, the CDR3 is TGTGCCAGCAGCGCCTCTGGGGGCGGGAGCTACAATGAGCAGTTCTTC. The V and J genes are TRBV9 and TRBJ2-1, with D maybe TRBD2 (7 bases). The CDR3 runs to 16 residues. Trimming cost V 3 bases and J 3 bases, with 16 bases left between them. Germline values: CDR1 SGDLS, CDR2 YYNGEE.

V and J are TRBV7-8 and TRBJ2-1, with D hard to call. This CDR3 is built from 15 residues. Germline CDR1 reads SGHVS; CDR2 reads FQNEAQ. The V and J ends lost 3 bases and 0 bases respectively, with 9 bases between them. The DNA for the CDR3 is TGTGCCAGCAGCTTCGCGTTCCTCTCCTACAATGAGCAGTTCTTC. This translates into CASSFAFLSYNEQFF.

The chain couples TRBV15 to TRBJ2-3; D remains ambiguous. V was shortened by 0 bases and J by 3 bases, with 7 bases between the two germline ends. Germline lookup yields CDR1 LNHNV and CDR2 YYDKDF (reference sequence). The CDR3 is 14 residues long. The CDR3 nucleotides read TGTGCCACCAGCAGAGATTCGATGACAGATACGCAGTATTTT. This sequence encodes CATSRDSMTDTQYF.

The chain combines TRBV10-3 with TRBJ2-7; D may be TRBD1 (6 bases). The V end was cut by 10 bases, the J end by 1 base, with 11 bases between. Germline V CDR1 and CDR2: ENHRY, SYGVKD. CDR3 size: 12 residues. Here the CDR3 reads CATQQGSYEQYF. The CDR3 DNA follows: TGTGCCACCCAACAGGGATCCTACGAGCAGTACTTC.

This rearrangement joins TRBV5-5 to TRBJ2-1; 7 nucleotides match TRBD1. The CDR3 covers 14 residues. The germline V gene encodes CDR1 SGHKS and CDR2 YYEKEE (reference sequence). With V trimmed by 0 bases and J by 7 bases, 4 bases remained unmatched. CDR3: CASSLGTGRNEQFF. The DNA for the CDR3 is TGTGCCAGCAGCTTGGGGACAGGCCGAAATGAGCAGTTCTTC.

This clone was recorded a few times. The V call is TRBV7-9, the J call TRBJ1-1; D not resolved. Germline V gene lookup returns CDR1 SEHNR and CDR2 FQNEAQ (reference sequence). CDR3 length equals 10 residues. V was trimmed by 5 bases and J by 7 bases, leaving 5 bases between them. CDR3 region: CASSVSEAFF. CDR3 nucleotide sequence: TGTGCCAGCAGCGTTAGTGAAGCTTTCTTT.

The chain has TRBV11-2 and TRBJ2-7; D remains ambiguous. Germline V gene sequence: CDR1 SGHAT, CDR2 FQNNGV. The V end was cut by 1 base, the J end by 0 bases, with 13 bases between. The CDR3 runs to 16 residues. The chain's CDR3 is CASSLVGTVGSYEQYF. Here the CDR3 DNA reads TGTGCCAGCAGCTTAGTGGGCACCGTGGGCTCCTACGAGCAGTACTTC. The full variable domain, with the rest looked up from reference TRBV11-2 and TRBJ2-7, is EAGVAQSPRYKIIEKRQSVAFWCNPISGHATLYWYQQILGQGPKLLIQFQNNGVVDDSQLPKDRFSAERLKGVDSTLKIQPAKLEDSAVYLCASSLVGTVGSYEQYFGPGTRLTVT.

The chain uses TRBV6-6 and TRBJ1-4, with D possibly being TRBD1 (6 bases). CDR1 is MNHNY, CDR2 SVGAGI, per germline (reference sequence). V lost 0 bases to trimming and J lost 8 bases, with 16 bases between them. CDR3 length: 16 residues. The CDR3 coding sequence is TGTGCCAGCAGTTACTCAGAGAGGGGGGTTAAAGAAAAACTGTTTTTT. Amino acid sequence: CASSYSERGVKEKLFF.

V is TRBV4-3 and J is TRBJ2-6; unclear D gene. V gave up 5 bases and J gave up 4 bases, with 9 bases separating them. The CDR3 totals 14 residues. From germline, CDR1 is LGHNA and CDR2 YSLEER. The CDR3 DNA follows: TGCGCCAGCAGCGACCAATCCGGGGCCAACGTCCTGACTTTC. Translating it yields CASSDQSGANVLTF.

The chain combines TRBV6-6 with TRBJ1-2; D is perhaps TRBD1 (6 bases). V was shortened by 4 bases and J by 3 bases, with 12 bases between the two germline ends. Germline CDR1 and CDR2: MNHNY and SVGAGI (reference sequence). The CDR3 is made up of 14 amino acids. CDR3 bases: TGTGCCAGCAGTTTGGGGGCCCCTGACTATGGCTACACCTTC. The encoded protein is CASSLGAPDYGYTF.

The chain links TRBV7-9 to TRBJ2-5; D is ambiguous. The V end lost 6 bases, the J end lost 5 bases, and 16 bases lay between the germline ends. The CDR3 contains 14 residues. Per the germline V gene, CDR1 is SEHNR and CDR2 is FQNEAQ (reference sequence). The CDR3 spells CASSGEHPRETQYF. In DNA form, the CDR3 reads TGTGCCAGCAGTGGTGAACATCCAAGGGAGACCCAGTACTTC.

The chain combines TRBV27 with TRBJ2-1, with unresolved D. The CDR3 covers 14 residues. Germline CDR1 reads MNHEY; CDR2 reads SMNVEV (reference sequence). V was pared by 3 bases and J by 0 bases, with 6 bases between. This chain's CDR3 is CASSFTSSYNEQFF. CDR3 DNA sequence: TGTGCCAGCAGTTTTACGAGCTCCTACAATGAGCAGTTCTTC.

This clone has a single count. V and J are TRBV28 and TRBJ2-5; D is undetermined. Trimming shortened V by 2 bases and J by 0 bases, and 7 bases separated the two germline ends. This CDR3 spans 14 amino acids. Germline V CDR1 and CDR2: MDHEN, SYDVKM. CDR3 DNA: TGTGCCAGCAGTTTAAATGGAAACCAAGAGACCCAGTACTTC. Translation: CASSLNGNQETQYF.

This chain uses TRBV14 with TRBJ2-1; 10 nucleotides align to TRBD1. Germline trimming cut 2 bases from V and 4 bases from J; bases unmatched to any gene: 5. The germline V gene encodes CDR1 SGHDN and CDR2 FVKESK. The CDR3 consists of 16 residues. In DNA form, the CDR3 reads TGTGCCAGCAGCCAACCGACAGGGGGCGCTTACAATGAGCAGTTCTTC. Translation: CASSQPTGGAYNEQFF.

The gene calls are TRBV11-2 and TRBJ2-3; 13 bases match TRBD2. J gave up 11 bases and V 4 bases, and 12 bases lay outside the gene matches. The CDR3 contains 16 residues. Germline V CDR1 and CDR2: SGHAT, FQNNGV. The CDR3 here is CASSSLTSGGIRGQYF. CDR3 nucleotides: TGTGCCAGCAGCTCCCTGACTAGCGGGGGGATACGAGGGCAGTATTTT.

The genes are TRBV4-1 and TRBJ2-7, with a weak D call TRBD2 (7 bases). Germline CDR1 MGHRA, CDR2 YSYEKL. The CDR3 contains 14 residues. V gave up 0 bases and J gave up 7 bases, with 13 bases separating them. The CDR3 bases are TGCGCCAGCAGCCAAGATTTTGGGAGGGGGGAGCAGTACTTC. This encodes CASSQDFGRGEQYF.

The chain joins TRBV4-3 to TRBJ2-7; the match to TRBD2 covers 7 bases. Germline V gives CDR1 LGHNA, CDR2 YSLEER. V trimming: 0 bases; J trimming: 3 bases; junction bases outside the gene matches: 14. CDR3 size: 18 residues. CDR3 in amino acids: CASSQDLWGGGFGYEQYF. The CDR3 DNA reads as TGCGCCAGCAGCCAAGATCTCTGGGGGGGAGGTTTTGGCTACGAGCAGTACTTC.

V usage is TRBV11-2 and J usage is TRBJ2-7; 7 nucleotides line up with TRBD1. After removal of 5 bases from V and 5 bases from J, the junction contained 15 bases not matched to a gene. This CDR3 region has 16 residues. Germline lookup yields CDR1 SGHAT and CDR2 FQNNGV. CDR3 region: CASSPSLGGSFHEQYF. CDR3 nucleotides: TGTGCCAGCAGCCCCTCTCTAGGGGGCAGTTTTCACGAGCAGTACTTC.